The rows below give T cell receptor beta chains drawn from one sample of a study of shared clonotypes between healthy human individuals. Generated by immunoSEQ multiplex PCR, the TCRdb table keeps only in-frame clones and is missing some. The data contain around 1.6 million clones, under 99% of them singletons. The sequencing sample was made of naive CD4+ T cells sorted from blood. Receptor source: a man younger than 40 in good health. Each CDR3 is given with its conserved first and last residue. Clone size appears in some rows only: once, few, many, or a class for an expanded clone.

len	v_gene	abundance	CDR3aa
11	TRBV30	NA	CAWSYSYGYTF
14	TRBV5-1	once	CASSFEGMNTEAFF
14	TRBV5-1	NA	CASSTGLAKNIQYF
16	TRBV5-1	NA	CASSRTIGAPNTEAFF
16	TRBV5-8	NA	CASFHGRGRSADTQYF
16	TRBV7-8	NA	CASSLVASQAKNIQYF
14	TRBV9	NA	CASSVVGAGQPQHF
15	TRBV28	NA	CASSRTGETNEKLFF
15	TRBV11-3	NA	CASSLASGSMYEQYF
14	TRBV5-1	NA	CASSSTTGADTQYF
14	TRBV5-1	NA	CASSESYSNQPQHF
14	TRBV28	NA	CASSRDSTNYGYTF
15	TRBV2	once	CASTRDIGASDEQYF
16	TRBV28	NA	CASSSTWVERSKKQFF
15	TRBV27	NA	CASSSSGRSSYEQYF
13	TRBV19	NA	CASRGDSNQPQHF
13	TRBV27	few	CASSLSGYQPQHF
16	TRBV6-1	NA	CASSEAAVRGLGLQFF
13	TRBV30	NA	CAWTGPGLAEAFF